The subject of this entry is one T cell receptor (beta chain). These data originate in a study of T cell changes during pregnancy in multiple sclerosis. Assay used: immunoSEQ multiplex PCR; TCRdb lists only in-frame clones, some missing. Of 55,000 to 75,000 clones detected, roughly 92% appear once; the ten largest clones hold approximately 3.3%. Germline CDR1 is SGHRS and CDR2 is YFSETQ. Deletions cut 0 bases from V and 4 bases from J, with 14 bases between. The CDR3 loop spans 15 amino acids. This clonotype originated in a female donor with multiple sclerosis, enrolled in a pregnancy study. Sequencing used CD8+ T cells from peripheral blood mononuclear cells, obtained in the second trimester of pregnancy. This chain links TRBV5-1 with TRBJ2-7; the D is unclear. CDR3 amino acids: CASSLEYTPLYEQYF. As DNA, the CDR3 is TGCGCCAGCAGCTTGGAGTATACTCCCTTATACGAGCAGTACTTC.